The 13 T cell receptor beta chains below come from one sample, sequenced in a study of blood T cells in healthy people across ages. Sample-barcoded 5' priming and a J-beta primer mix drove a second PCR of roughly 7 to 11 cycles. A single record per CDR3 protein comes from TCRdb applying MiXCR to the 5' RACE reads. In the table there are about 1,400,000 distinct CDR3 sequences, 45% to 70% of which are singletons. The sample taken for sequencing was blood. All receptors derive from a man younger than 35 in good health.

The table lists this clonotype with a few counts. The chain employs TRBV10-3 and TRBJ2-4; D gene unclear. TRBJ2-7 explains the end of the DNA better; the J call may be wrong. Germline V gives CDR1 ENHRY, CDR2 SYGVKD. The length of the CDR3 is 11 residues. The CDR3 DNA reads TGTGCCATCAGTGAGGTCCACGAGCAGTACTTC. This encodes CAISEVHEQYF.

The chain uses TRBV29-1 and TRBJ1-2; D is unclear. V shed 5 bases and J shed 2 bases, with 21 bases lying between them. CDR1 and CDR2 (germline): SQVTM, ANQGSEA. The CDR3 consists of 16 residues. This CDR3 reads CSVFIPGAPLNYGYTF. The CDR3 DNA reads TGCAGCGTTTTTATCCCTGGAGCCCCGTTAAACTATGGCTACACCTTC.

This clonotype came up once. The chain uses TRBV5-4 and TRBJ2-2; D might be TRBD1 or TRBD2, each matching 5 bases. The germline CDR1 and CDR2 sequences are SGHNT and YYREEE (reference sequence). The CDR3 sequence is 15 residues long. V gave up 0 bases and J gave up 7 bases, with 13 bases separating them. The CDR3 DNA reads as TGTGCCAGCAGCTTGGTAGCAGGGAGTAACGGGGAGCTGTTTTTT. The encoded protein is CASSLVAGSNGELFF.

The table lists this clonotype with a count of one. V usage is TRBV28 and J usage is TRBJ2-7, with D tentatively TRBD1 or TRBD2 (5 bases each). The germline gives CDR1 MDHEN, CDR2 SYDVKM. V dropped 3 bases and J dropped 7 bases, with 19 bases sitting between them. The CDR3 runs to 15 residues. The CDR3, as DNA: TGTGCCAGCAGTTTCGAGAGGGACCCCTACAATGAGCAGTACTTC. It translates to CASSFERDPYNEQYF.

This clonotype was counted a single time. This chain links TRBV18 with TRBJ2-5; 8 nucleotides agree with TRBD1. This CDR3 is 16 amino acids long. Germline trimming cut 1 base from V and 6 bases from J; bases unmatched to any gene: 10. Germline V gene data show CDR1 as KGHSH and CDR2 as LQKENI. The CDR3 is CASSPRSGQGLQTQYF. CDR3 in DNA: TGTGCCAGCTCACCACGGTCAGGACAGGGATTGCAGACCCAGTACTTC.

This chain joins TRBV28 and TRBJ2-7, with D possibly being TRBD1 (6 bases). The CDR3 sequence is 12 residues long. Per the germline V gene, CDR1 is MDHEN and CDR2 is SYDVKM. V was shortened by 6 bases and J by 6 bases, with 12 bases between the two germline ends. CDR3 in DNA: TGTGCCAGCAGACCCACAGGGCGCGAGCAGTACTTC. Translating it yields CASRPTGREQYF.

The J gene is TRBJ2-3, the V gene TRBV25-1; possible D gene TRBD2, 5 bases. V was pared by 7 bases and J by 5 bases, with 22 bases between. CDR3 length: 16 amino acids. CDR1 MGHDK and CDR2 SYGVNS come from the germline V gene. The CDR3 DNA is TGTGCCAGCAACCCCCGGGGTAGAGGAGTGCTAGATACGCAGTATTTT. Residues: CASNPRGRGVLDTQYF. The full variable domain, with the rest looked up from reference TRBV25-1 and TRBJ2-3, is EADIYQTPRYLVIGTGKKITLECSQTMGHDKMYWYQQDPGMELHLIHYSYGVNSTEKGDLSSESTVSRIRTEHFPLTLESARPSHTSQYLCASNPRGRGVLDTQYFGPGTRLTVL.

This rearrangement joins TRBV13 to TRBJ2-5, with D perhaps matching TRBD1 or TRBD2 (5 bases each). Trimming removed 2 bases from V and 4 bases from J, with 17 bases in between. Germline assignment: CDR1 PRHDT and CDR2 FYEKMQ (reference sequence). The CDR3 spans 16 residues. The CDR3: CASSLKFRGLGETQYF. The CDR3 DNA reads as TGTGCCAGCAGCTTAAAGTTCCGGGGCCTTGGAGAGACCCAGTACTTC.

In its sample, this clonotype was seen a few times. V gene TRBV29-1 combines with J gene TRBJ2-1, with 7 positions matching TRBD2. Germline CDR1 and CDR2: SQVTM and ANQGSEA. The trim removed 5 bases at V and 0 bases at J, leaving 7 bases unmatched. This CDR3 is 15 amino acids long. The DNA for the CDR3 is TGCAGCGTTAAACCGAGCGGGAACTCCTACAATGAGCAGTTCTTC. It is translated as CSVKPSGNSYNEQFF.

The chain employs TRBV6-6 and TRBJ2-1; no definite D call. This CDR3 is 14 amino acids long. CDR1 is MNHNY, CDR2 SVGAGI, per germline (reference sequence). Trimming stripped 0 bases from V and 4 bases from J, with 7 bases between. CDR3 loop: CASSYSPMYNEQFF. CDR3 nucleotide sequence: TGTGCCAGCAGTTACTCCCCTATGTACAATGAGCAGTTCTTC.

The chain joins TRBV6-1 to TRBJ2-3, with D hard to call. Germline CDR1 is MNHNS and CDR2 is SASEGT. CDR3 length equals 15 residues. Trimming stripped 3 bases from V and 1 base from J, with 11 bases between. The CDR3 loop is CASSDPPSGTDTQYF. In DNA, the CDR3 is TGTGCCAGCAGTGACCCCCCGTCCGGCACAGATACGCAGTATTTT.

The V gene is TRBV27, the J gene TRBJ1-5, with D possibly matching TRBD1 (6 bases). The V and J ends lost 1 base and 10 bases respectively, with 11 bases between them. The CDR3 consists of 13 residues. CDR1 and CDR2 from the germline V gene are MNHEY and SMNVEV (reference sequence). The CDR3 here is CASSLYGGRPQHF. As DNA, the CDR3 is TGTGCCAGCAGTTTATATGGGGGCCGTCCCCAGCATTTT.

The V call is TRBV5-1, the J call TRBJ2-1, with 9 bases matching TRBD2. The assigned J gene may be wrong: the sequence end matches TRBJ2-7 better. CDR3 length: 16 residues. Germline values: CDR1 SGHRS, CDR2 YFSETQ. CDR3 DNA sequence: TGCGCCAGCAGCCGCAGCGGGACTAGCTCCTACAATGAGCAGTACTTC. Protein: CASSRSGTSSYNEQYF.